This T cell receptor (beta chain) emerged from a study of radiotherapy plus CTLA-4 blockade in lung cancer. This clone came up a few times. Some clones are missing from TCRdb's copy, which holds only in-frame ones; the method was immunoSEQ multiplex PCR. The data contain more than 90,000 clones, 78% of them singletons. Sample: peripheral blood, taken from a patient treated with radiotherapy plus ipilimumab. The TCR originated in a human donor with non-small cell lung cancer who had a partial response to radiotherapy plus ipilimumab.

In nucleotides, the CDR3 is TGTGCCAGCAGCTTAGGAGGGGGACAGCATTTT. Protein sequence: CASSLGGGQHF. The V and J genes are TRBV7-2 and TRBJ1-5, with D maybe TRBD1 (6 bases). The CDR3 has 11 amino acids. Germline CDR1 and CDR2: SGHTA and FQGNSA. V was clipped by 1 base and J by 13 bases, with 8 bases between them. Full variable domain (rest looked up from reference TRBV7-2 and TRBJ1-5): GAGVSQSPSNKVTEKGKDVELRCDPISGHTALYWYRQSLGQGLEFLIYFQGNSAPDKSGLPSDRFSAERTGGSVSTLTIQRTQQEDSAVYLCASSLGGGQHFGDGTRLSIL.